These T cell receptor beta chains were read from a single sample in a study of cytomegalovirus exposure and HLA in healthy donors. Some clones are missing from TCRdb's copy, which holds only in-frame ones; the method was immunoSEQ multiplex PCR. This table holds more than 110,000 clones, roughly 80% found once. The sequenced sample was PBMCs. The source is a female donor in good health and CMV-seronegative. Each CDR3 is given with its conserved first and last residue. The D gene is left open where the match is weak. The size of a clone is reported for some rows only, either as once, few or many, or as a class for expanded clones.

TRBJ1-5	.	.	TRBV19	CASSILGVGNQPQHF	TGTGCCAGTAGTATTCTAGGGGTGGGCAATCAGCCCCAGCATTTT
TRBJ2-5	TRBD1	.	TRBV4-1	CASSQDRGETQYF	TGCGCCAGCAGCCAAGACAGGGGGGAGACCCAGTACTTC
TRBJ1-2	.	.	TRBV7-2	CASSLVSGGGYTF	TGTGCCAGCAGCTTAGTTTCGGGGGGTGGCTACACCTTC
TRBJ2-6	TRBD1	.	TRBV12-5	CASGSSGTGAGGANVLTF	TGTGCTAGTGGTTCCTCCGGGACAGGGGCGGGTGGGGCCAACGTCCTGACTTTC
TRBJ1-3	.	few	TRBV7-9	CASRLSGNTIYF	TGTGCCAGCAGACTGTCTGGAAACACCATATATTTT
TRBJ2-1	.	.	TRBV5-5	CASSLGSGPLYNEQFF	TGTGCCAGCAGCTTGGGGAGCGGGCCCTTATACAATGAGCAGTTCTTC
TRBJ2-7	TRBD1	.	TRBV4-1	CASSQLGTGRYEQYF	TGCGCCAGCAGCCAGCTAGGGACAGGCCGCTACGAGCAGTACTTC
TRBJ2-5	TRBD2	.	TRBV7-2	CASSFTPSGEETQYF	TGTGCCAGCAGCTTCACCCCCAGCGGGGAAGAGACCCAGTACTTC
TRBJ2-1	.	.	TRBV5-4	CASSPGGVGHAYNEQFF	TGTGCCAGCAGCCCCGGAGGTGTGGGACACGCCTACAATGAGCAGTTCTTC
TRBJ1-2	.	.	TRBV6-1	CASSEIAEGRVGYTF	TGTGCCAGCAGTGAAATTGCGGAAGGCAGGGTTGGCTACACCTTC
TRBJ1-1	.	.	TRBV5-6	CASIIETGTNTEAFF	TGTGCCAGCATCATTGAGACAGGTACGAACACTGAAGCTTTCTTT
TRBJ1-5	.	.	TRBV7-8	CASSLNSHSNQPQHF	TGTGCCAGCAGCTTAAACAGTCATAGCAATCAGCCCCAGCATTTT
TRBJ1-5	.	.	TRBV30	CAWSGTRGQPQHF	TGTGCCTGGAGCGGGACGCGGGGTCAGCCCCAGCATTTT
TRBJ1-2	.	.	TRBV5-1	CASSLVREAGYTF	TGCGCCAGCAGCTTGGTTAGGGAGGCTGGCTACACCTTC
TRBJ2-1	TRBD1	.	TRBV12-5	CASGPGQGYNEQFF	TGTGCTAGTGGTCCGGGACAGGGATACAATGAGCAGTTCTTC
TRBJ1-4	.	.	TRBV2	CASSEGGVNEKLFF	TGTGCCAGCAGTGAGGGCGGGGTAAATGAAAAACTGTTTTTT
TRBJ2-3	.	.	TRBV29-1	CSVRLARTDTQYF	TGCAGCGTTCGGCTAGCCCGCACAGATACGCAGTATTTT
TRBJ2-3	.	once	TRBV5-1	CASSFDSSTDTQYF	TGCGCCAGCAGTTTCGACTCTAGCACAGATACGCAGTATTTT
TRBJ1-5	TRBD1	.	TRBV12-5	CASCRGFYSNQPQHF	TGTGCTAGTTGCAGGGGGTTTTATAGCAATCAGCCCCAGCATTTT
TRBJ2-7	.	.	TRBV25-1	CASSEYTSRGEQYF	TGTGCCAGCAGTGAATACACTTCTAGGGGTGAGCAGTACTTC
TRBJ1-1	TRBD1	.	TRBV5-1	CASSFGGTGGFVNTEAFF	TGCGCCAGCAGCTTTGGAGGGACAGGAGGTTTCGTGAACACTGAAGCTTTCTTT
TRBJ2-5	TRBD1	.	TRBV28	CASSFDAGGGTQYF	TGTGCCAGCAGTTTTGACGCAGGGGGCGGGACCCAGTACTTC
TRBJ1-2	TRBD1	.	TRBV6-5	CATTTQGAHLGYTF	TGTGCCACCACAACACAGGGGGCGCATCTTGGCTACACCTTC
TRBJ2-3	TRBD2	once	TRBV4-3	CASSQTRLAESTDTQYF	TGCGCCAGCAGCCAAACCCGACTAGCGGAAAGCACAGATACGCAGTATTTT
TRBJ1-6	.	.	TRBV7-3	CASSVRVRGNSPLHF	TGTGCCAGCAGCGTACGTGTCAGGGGAAATTCACCCCTCCACTTT
TRBJ2-5	TRBD2	.	TRBV10-1	CATLPTSGRAERGETQYF	TGCGCCACCCTCCCGACTAGCGGGAGGGCCGAACGAGGAGAGACCCAGTACTTC
TRBJ2-3	TRBD1	.	TRBV2	CANPGQASTDTQYF	TGTGCCAATCCGGGACAGGCCAGCACAGATACGCAGTATTTT
TRBJ2-7	.	.	TRBV7-2	CASSPLPGSRGSSYEQYF	TGTGCCAGCAGCCCACTCCCGGGGTCTAGGGGGAGCTCCTACGAGCAGTACTTC
TRBJ2-3	.	.	TRBV29-1	CSAEGGSGSDTQYF	TGCAGCGCCGAGGGGGGGAGTGGTTCAGATACGCAGTATTTT
TRBJ1-6	TRBD1	.	TRBV7-6	CASSLEGQGNSPLHF	TGTGCCAGCAGCTTAGAGGGACAGGGGAATTCACCCCTCCACTTT
TRBJ2-7	.	.	TRBV9	CASSDRDTRLGEQYF	TGTGCCAGCAGCGACCGGGACACTCGGCTGGGCGAGCAGTACTTC
TRBJ2-7	.	once	TRBV7-6	CASSSTGTNDYEQYF	TGTGCCAGCAGCTCAACCGGGACAAATGACTACGAGCAGTACTTC
TRBJ1-3	TRBD1	.	TRBV7-9	CASSLSGGTGVSGNTIYF	TGTGCCAGCAGCTTAAGCGGGGGGACAGGGGTCTCTGGAAACACCATATATTTT
TRBJ2-7	TRBD1	.	TRBV25-1	CASGMPGQGGYEQYF	TGTGCCAGCGGGATGCCGGGACAGGGAGGGTACGAGCAGTACTTC
TRBJ2-7	.	once	TRBV5-4	CASSSAGGPPIEQYF	TGTGCCAGCAGCTCGGCTGGCGGGCCTCCGATCGAGCAGTACTTC
TRBJ1-5	TRBD1	.	TRBV11-2	CASSPRQGKGQPQHF	TGTGCCAGCAGCCCCCGACAGGGAAAGGGCCAGCCCCAGCATTTT
TRBJ1-1	.	few	TRBV5-6	CASSYRDTEAFF	TGTGCCAGCAGTTACCGGGACACTGAAGCTTTCTTT
TRBJ2-7	TRBD1	.	TRBV19	CASSTSTGVEQYF	TGTGCCAGTAGTACTTCGACAGGGGTCGAGCAGTACTTC
TRBJ2-7	TRBD2	once	TRBV11-2	CASSNSRSGGEQYF	TGTGCCAGCAGCAACTCCAGGTCGGGGGGCGAGCAGTACTTC
TRBJ2-1	TRBD2	.	TRBV5-5	CASRGQRGVDEQFF	TGTGCCAGCAGAGGACAGCGGGGGGTGGATGAGCAGTTCTTC
TRBJ1-5	.	.	TRBV6-5	CASRQDNSNQPQHF	TGTGCCAGCAGACAAGACAATAGCAATCAGCCCCAGCATTTT
TRBJ1-3	TRBD1	.	TRBV5-1	CASTPGTARNTIYF	TGCGCCAGCACCCCGGGGACAGCAAGAAACACCATATATTTT
TRBJ1-1	.	few	TRBV30	CAWSVGWGVMNTEAFF	TGTGCCTGGAGTGTTGGATGGGGGGTGATGAACACTGAAGCTTTCTTT
TRBJ2-3	TRBD2	.	TRBV27	CASSISGRAELSTDTQYF	TGTGCCAGCAGTATTAGCGGGAGGGCCGAACTTAGCACAGATACGCAGTATTTT
TRBJ1-1	TRBD1	few	TRBV30	CAWDRVNTEAFF	TGTGCCTGGGACAGGGTGAACACTGAAGCTTTCTTT
TRBJ1-1	TRBD1	few	TRBV6-4	CATGTGPNTEAFF	TGTGCCACCGGGACAGGCCCCAACACTGAAGCTTTCTTT